This is a list of T cell receptor beta chains from one sample in a study of blood T cell repertoires in COVID-19. TCRdb's copy holds only in-frame clones and misses some; the assay was immunoSEQ multiplex PCR. The data hold 250,000 or so clones, with approximately 88% observed a single time. Sequenced sample: PBMCs or T cells enriched from blood (not recorded which). The source is a woman aged 40 to 50 with acute COVID-19. Both conserved end residues are part of each CDR3. The D gene is left open where the match is weak. Clone sizes are given selectively: once, few, many, or a class where the clone is expanded.

TRBJ2-1,-,-,TRBV6-6,TGTGCCAGCAGTGTCATGGCACCGGGGTACAATGAGCAGTTCTTC,CASSVMAPGYNEQFF
TRBJ2-7,TRBD1,-,TRBV5-8,TGTGCCAGCAGGTTCGGACAGGCTAGGGGGTACTTC,CASRFGQARGYF
TRBJ1-1,-,-,TRBV6-5,TGTGCCAGCAGTTCAGGGGCTAGGAGCACTGAAGCTTTCTTT,CASSSGARSTEAFF
TRBJ2-3,-,-,TRBV11-3,TGTGCCAGCAGCCGGACAGATACGCAGTATTTT,CASSRTDTQYF
TRBJ1-4,TRBD1,-,TRBV5-1,TGCGCCAGCAGCCTAGGGACAGCAACTAATGAAAAACTGTTTTTT,CASSLGTATNEKLFF
TRBJ2-7,-,-,TRBV6-1,TGTGCCAGCAGTGAATCAGGGCCCCTCCCCTACGAGCAGTACTTC,CASSESGPLPYEQYF
TRBJ1-2,TRBD1,-,TRBV24-1,TGTGCCACCAGTGATCCAGGGGGCGGCAACTATGGCTACACCTTC,CATSDPGGGNYGYTF
TRBJ2-5,-,few,TRBV12-3/TRBV12-4,TGTGCCAGCACCCATCGCCGGGTGTCGACCCAGTACTTC,CASTHRRVSTQYF
TRBJ2-5,TRBD1,few,TRBV10-1,TGCGCCAGCGCCCCTAAGACAGGGAACCAAGAGACCCAGTACTTC,CASAPKTGNQETQYF
TRBJ1-1,-,-,TRBV11-2,TGTGCCAGCAGCTTAGACACAGGGAAGGGAGTGAACACTGAAGCTTTCTTT,CASSLDTGKGVNTEAFF
TRBJ1-2,-,-,TRBV3-1/TRBV3-2,TGTGCCAGCAGCCAAGAGGGGGCGTATGGCTACACCTTC,CASSQEGAYGYTF
TRBJ2-5,-,-,TRBV7-9,TGTGCCAGCAGCTTAGGAACAGCCCAAGAGACCCAGTACTTC,CASSLGTAQETQYF
TRBJ1-1,TRBD1,-,TRBV6-5,TGTGCCAGCTCCATAGACAGGGGCAACACTGAAGCTTTCTTT,CASSIDRGNTEAFF
TRBJ2-3,-,-,TRBV19,TGTGCCAGTATTAATTCTCAACTGGGCACAGATACGCAGTATTTT,CASINSQLGTDTQYF
TRBJ1-2,-,-,TRBV12-5,TGTGCTAGTGGCCCCCCGCGGCCGGATATCCTGGATGGCTACACCTTC,CASGPPRPDILDGYTF
TRBJ1-1,-,-,TRBV28,TGTGCCAGCAGTTTATTACGGACAGAAGCTTTCTTT,CASSLLRTEAFF
TRBJ1-2,-,-,TRBV12-3/TRBV12-4,TGTGCAACAGGGCTTACCTATGGCTACACCTTC,CATGLTYGYTF
TRBJ1-5,TRBD1,-,TRBV7-2,TGTGCCAGCAGCTTAAACCGGGACAGGGGCAGCAATCAGCCCCAGCATTTT,CASSLNRDRGSNQPQHF
TRBJ2-7,-,once,TRBV6-2/TRBV6-3,TGTGCCAGCAGTTACCAGGAATCCTTCTCCTACGAGCAGTACTTC,CASSYQESFSYEQYF
TRBJ1-1,-,-,TRBV29-1,TGCAGCGTTCTCAGGGCGTTGAACACTGAAGCTTTCTTT,CSVLRALNTEAFF
TRBJ1-2,TRBD1,-,TRBV9,TGTGCCAGCAGAAGGACAGGGGAAGTTGGCTACACCTTC,CASRRTGEVGYTF
TRBJ2-1,TRBD2,-,TRBV25-1,TGTGCCAGCAGCCAGCGGGGGAACTCCTACAATGAGCAGTTCTTC,CASSQRGNSYNEQFF
TRBJ1-2,-,-,TRBV5-1,TGCGCCAGCAGCTCCGACAGTCAAAGCTCTGGCTACACCTTC,CASSSDSQSSGYTF
TRBJ2-3,-,-,TRBV19,TGTGCCAGTAGTATAGGAACCGGGAGTCCCACAGATACGCAGTATTTT,CASSIGTGSPTDTQYF
TRBJ1-1,-,once,TRBV3-1/TRBV3-2,TGTGCCAGCAGCCAAGGTCAGGGCGAAAACACTGAAGCTTTCTTT,CASSQGQGENTEAFF
TRBJ1-1,TRBD1,-,TRBV12-3/TRBV12-4,TGTGCCAGCAGCACCCGGGACAGTGAAGCTTTCTTT,CASSTRDSEAFF
TRBJ2-6,-,-,TRBV6-1,TGTGCCAGCAGTTATGGGGCCAACGTCCTGACTTTC,CASSYGANVLTF
TRBJ1-1,-,-,TRBV7-2,TGTGCCAGCAGCTTAGGTCTCGGGGGGAGTGGTGAAGCTTTCTTT,CASSLGLGGSGEAFF
TRBJ2-5,TRBD2,-,TRBV9,TGTGCCAGCAACTTTGGGGCTAGCGGGAGTTCAGAGACCCAGTACTTC,CASNFGASGSSETQYF
TRBJ1-6,-,-,TRBV19,TGTGCCAGTACCAACGCCGGGGGGGCATTGAATTCACCCCTCCACTTT,CASTNAGGALNSPLHF
TRBJ1-2,-,-,TRBV7-2,TGTGCCAGCAGCCCCGTTGGGGGCAGTTACAATCCCTATGGCTACACCTTC,CASSPVGGSYNPYGYTF
TRBJ1-5,-,-,TRBV23-1,TGCGCCAGCGCCACGGCCAGGACTGAAGGTAGGTGCAATCAGCCCCAGCATTTT,CASATARTEGRCNQPQHF